The 10 T cell receptor beta chains presented below share a single source sample, sequenced in a study of blood T cell repertoires in COVID-19. TCRdb keeps only in-frame clones here, not all; method: immunoSEQ multiplex PCR. Of 200,000 to 250,000 clones listed, roughly four fifths are singletons. Input material: PBMCs or T cells enriched from blood (not recorded which). Receptors originate from a man in his forties or fifties who had recovered from COVID-19.

The V and J genes are TRBV27 and TRBJ1-6; TRBD1 is a possible D gene (5 bases). The CDR3 covers 16 residues. Trimming pared 8 bases from V and 7 bases from J, leaving 21 bases between. Germline-derived CDR1 and CDR2 are MNHEY and SMNVEV (reference sequence). CDR3 DNA: TGTGCCAGCCGGTTCAGGGCAGGGTACCAAAATTCACCCCTCCACTTT. Protein: CASRFRAGYQNSPLHF.

The chain recombines TRBV27 with TRBJ2-1; 8 positions match TRBD2. The CDR3 extends over 15 amino acids. V dropped 5 bases and J dropped 1; count of bases not matched to a gene: 4. CDR1 is MNHEY, CDR2 SMNVEV, per germline (reference sequence). The CDR3 region has the DNA TGTGCCAGCAGTACCGGGACTAGGTCCTACAATGAGCAGTTCTTC. The encoded protein is CASSTGTRSYNEQFF.

The DNA for the CDR3 is TGTGCCAGCAGCCCACCGGGACAGGGCTATAAAGGGTTATCCTACGAGCAGTACTTC. Translated, it gives CASSPPGQGYKGLSYEQYF. The chain carries TRBV14 and TRBJ2-7, with TRBD1 identical over 9 bases. Trimming took 4 bases from V and 1 from J; bases not matched to a gene: 17. This CDR3 has 19 amino acids. Germline loops: CDR1 SGHDN, CDR2 FVKESK. The whole variable domain, remainder taken from reference TRBV14 and TRBJ2-7, is EAGVTQFPSHSVIEKGQTVTLRCDPISGHDNLYWYRRVMGKEIKFLLHFVKESKQDESGMPNNRFLAERTGGTYSTLKVQPAELEDSGVYFCASSPPGQGYKGLSYEQYFGPGTRLTVT.

The genes are TRBV2 and TRBJ2-1, with TRBD1 matching 8 bases. V lost 6 bases, J lost 3 bases, and 7 bases stayed unmatched. This CDR3 has 15 amino acids. CDR1 is SNHLY and CDR2 is FYNNEI in the germline V gene. As DNA, the CDR3 is TGTGCCAGCAGGGTGGACAGGGAAGGCTACAATGAGCAGTTCTTC. It specifies CASRVDREGYNEQFF.

The chain uses TRBV9 and TRBJ2-5, with 11 nucleotides matching TRBD2. Germline assignment: CDR1 SGDLS and CDR2 YYNGEE. This CDR3 contains 17 residues. V shed 4 bases and J 1 base; nucleotides not matched to a gene: 9. CDR3 nucleotides: TGTGCCAGCAGCCCGAATAGCGGGGGGGGACGCCAAGAGACCCAGTACTTC. It yields the protein CASSPNSGGGRQETQYF.

The gene calls are TRBV2 and TRBJ2-5, with a possible D match to TRBD2 (6 bases). The CDR3 loop spans 14 amino acids. Deletions cut 5 bases from V and 0 bases from J, with 10 bases between. Germline CDR1 is SNHLY and CDR2 is FYNNEI. The CDR3 DNA is TGTGCCAGCAGTCCCCAGCGGGACCAAGAGACCCAGTACTTC. This sequence encodes CASSPQRDQETQYF.

The V gene is TRBV7-9, the J gene TRBJ2-5; D might be TRBD2 (5 bases). The V gene lost 5 bases and the J gene lost 2 bases, with 18 bases spanning the gap. This CDR3 region has 16 residues. Germline V CDR1 and CDR2: SEHNR, FQNEAQ (reference sequence). CDR3 amino acids: CASSRRKPVGQETQYF. In DNA, the CDR3 is TGTGCCAGCAGCAGGAGGAAACCGGTGGGGCAAGAGACCCAGTACTTC.

CDR3 in amino acids: CASSFSGQGATIGTDTQYF. CDR3 DNA sequence: TGCGCCAGCAGCTTCTCGGGACAGGGGGCGACCATCGGCACAGATACGCAGTATTTT. The chain couples TRBV5-1 to TRBJ2-3; 12 nucleotides align to TRBD1. CDR1 and CDR2 from the germline V gene are SGHRS and YFSETQ. The ends lost 2 bases at V and 1 base at J; junction bases unmatched: 11. The CDR3 runs 19 residues.

The chain combines TRBV5-1 with TRBJ2-3, with a tentative D call TRBD2 (6 bases). Germline V gene lookup returns CDR1 SGHRS and CDR2 YFSETQ. CDR3 length: 15 residues. V lost 4 bases, J lost 2 bases, and 14 bases lay in between. The CDR3 bases are TGCGCCAGCAGCCCCCGTGGAGGGGCCACAGATACGCAGTATTTT. Translated: CASSPRGGATDTQYF.

The count of this clone is one. The sample contains more than one DNA sequence encoding this CDR3. CDR3 loop: CASSPGLAGAYNEQFF. The CDR3 nucleotides read TGTGCCAGCTCACCGGGGCTAGCGGGAGCCTACAATGAGCAGTTCTTC. The chain uses TRBV18 and TRBJ2-1, with 10 bases matching TRBD2. V lost 3 bases, J lost 2 bases, and 4 bases stayed unmatched. CDR3 size: 16 residues. Germline V lookup: CDR1 KGHSH, CDR2 LQKENI.